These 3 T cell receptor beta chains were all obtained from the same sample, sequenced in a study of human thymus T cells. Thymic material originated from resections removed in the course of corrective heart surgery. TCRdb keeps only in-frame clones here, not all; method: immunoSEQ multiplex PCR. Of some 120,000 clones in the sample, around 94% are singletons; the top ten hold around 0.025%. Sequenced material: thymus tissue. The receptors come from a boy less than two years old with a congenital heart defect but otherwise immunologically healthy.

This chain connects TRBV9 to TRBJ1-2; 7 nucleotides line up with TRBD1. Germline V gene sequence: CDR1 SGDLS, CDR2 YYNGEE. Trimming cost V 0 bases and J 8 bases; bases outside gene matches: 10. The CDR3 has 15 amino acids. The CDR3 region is CASSVASGRGGGYTF. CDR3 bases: TGTGCCAGCAGCGTAGCGTCCGGCAGGGGGGGCGGCTACACCTTC.

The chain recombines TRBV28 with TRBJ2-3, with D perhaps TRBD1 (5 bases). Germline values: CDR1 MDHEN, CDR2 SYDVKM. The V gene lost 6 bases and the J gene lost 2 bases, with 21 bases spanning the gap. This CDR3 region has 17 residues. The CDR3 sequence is CASSYNAPREFTDTQYF. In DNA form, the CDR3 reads TGTGCCAGCAGCTACAACGCGCCCAGGGAATTCACAGATACGCAGTATTTT.

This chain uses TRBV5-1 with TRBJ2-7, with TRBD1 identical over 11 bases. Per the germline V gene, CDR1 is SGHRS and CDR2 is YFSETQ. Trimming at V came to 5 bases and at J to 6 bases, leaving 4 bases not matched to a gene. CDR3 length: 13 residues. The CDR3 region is CASSRTGGSEQYF. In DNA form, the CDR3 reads TGCGCCAGCAGTCGGACAGGGGGCAGCGAGCAGTACTTC. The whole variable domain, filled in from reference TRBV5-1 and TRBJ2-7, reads KAGVTQTPRYLIKTRGQQVTLSCSPISGHRSVSWYQQTPGQGLQFLFEYFSETQRNKGNFPGRFSGRQFSNSRSEMNVSTLELGDSALYLCASSRTGGSEQYFGPGTRLTVT.